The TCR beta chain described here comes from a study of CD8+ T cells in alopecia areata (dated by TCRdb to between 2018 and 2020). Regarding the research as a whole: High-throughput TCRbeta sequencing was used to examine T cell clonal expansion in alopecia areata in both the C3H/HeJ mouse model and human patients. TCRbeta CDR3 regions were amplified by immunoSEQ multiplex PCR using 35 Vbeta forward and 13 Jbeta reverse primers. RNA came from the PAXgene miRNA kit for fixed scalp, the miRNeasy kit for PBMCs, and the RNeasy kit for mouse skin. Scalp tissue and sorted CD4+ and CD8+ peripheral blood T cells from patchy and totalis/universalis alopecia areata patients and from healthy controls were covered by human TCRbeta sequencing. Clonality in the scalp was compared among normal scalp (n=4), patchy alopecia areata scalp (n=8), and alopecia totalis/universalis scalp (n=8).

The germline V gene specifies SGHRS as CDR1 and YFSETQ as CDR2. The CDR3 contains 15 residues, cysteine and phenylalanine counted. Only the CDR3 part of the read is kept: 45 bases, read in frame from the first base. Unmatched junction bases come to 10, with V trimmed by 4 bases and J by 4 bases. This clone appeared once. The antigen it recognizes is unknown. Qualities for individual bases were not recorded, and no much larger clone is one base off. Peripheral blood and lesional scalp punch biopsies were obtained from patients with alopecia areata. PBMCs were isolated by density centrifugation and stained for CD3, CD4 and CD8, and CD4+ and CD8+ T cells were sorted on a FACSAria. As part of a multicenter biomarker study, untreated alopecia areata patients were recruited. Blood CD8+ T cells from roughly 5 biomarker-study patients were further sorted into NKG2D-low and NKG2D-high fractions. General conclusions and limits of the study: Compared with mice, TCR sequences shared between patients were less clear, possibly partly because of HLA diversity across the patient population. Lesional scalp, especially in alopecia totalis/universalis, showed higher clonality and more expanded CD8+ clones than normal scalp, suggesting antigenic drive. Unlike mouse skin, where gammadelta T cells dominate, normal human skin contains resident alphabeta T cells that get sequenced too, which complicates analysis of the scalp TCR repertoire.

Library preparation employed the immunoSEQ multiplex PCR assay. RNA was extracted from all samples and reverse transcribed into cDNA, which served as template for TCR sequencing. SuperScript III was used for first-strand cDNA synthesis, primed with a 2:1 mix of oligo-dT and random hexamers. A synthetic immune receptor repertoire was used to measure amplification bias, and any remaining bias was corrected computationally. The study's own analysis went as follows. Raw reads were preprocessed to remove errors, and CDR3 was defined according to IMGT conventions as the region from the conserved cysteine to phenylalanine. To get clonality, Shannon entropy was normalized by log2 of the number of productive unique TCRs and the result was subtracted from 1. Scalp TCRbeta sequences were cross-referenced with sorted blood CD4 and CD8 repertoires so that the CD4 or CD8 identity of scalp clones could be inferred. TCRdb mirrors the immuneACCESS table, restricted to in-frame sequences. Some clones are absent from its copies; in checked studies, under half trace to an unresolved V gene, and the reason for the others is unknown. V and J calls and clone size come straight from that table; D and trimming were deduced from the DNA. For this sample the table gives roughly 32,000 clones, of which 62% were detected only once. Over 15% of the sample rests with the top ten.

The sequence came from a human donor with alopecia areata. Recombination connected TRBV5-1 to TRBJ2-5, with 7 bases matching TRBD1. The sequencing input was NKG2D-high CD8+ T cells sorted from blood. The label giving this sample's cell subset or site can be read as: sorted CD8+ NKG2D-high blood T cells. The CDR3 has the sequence CASSDGRGIGETQYF. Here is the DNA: TGCGCCAGCAGCGATGGCAGGGGGATCGGAGAGACCCAGTACTTC.